Following are 20 T cell receptor beta chains from one sample sequenced in a study of blood T cell repertoires in COVID-19 (dated by TCRdb to about 2020). Library creation used the immunoSEQ multiplex PCR assay. TCRdb took over this immuneACCESS table, retaining in-frame rearrangements with V and J assigned. Such tables are incomplete; in checked studies, under half of the missing clones stem from an unresolved V gene, and the remainder is unexplained. Present in this sample are 150,000 to 200,000 clones, about 90% of which were seen just once. The ten most abundant clones make up more than 4.5% of the sample. What was sequenced was peripheral blood. These receptors were taken from a man aged 30 to 39 with COVID-19, enrolled during active disease.

The genes are TRBV7-9 and TRBJ1-2, with a tentative D call TRBD1 (5 bases). Looked up from germline, CDR1 is SEHNR and CDR2 is FQNEAQ (reference sequence). The V gene lost 5 bases and the J gene lost 8 bases, with 18 bases spanning the gap. The CDR3 has 14 residues. In DNA, the CDR3 is TGTGCCAGCAGCCAGCCGGGACTGGAAAGAGGCTACACCTTC. Protein sequence: CASSQPGLERGYTF.

This clone was observed once. The chain carries TRBV12-3 or TRBV12-4 and TRBJ2-7; TRBD1 aligns across 8 bases. The CDR3 is 13 amino acids. Trimming took 7 bases from V and 7 from J; bases not matched to a gene: 9. Here the CDR3 DNA reads TGTGCCAGCAACGGACAGGGTACGGAAGAGCAGTACTTC. Translating it yields CASNGQGTEEQYF.

CDR3 DNA sequence: TGTGCCAGCAGTTACGAGCCTGAGGGTAAGGCTTTCTTT. Translation gives CASSYEPEGKAFF. The chain has TRBV6-5 and TRBJ1-1; D not resolved. CDR1 and CDR2 from the germline V gene are MNHEY and SVGAGI. V dropped 2 bases and J dropped 11 bases, with 15 bases sitting between them. The CDR3 totals 13 residues.

V gene TRBV7-9 combines with J gene TRBJ2-7; weak D call: TRBD2 (5 bases). This CDR3 is 12 amino acids long. The V and J ends lost 5 bases and 6 bases respectively, with 11 bases between them. Germline loops: CDR1 SEHNR, CDR2 FQNEAQ (reference sequence). For the CDR3, the DNA is TGTGCCAGCAGCCGCCAACTAGGCGAGCAGTACTTC. This sequence encodes CASSRQLGEQYF.

The chain has TRBV2 and TRBJ2-7; D remains unclear. Germline CDR1 and CDR2: SNHLY and FYNNEI. The CDR3 loop spans 12 amino acids. Trimming left V 4 bases short and J 12 bases short, with 16 bases between. The DNA for the CDR3 is TGTGCCAGCAGTGGTGACCTGGCGGTTGGGTACTTC. Residues: CASSGDLAVGYF. The full variable domain, completed using reference TRBV2 and TRBJ2-7, is EPEVTQTPSHQVTQMGQEVILRCVPISNHLYFYWYRQILGQKVEFLVSFYNNEISEKSEIFDDQFSVERPDGSNFTLKIRSTKLEDSAMYFCASSGDLAVGYFGPGTRLTVT.

The gene calls are TRBV4-3 and TRBJ1-1, with 8 bases fitting TRBD1. Germline V gene sequence: CDR1 LGHNA, CDR2 YSLEER. The CDR3 is 16 residues long. J lost 0 bases, V lost 4 bases, and 7 bases had no gene match. CDR3 amino acids: CASSLDRGVLNTEAFF. As DNA, the CDR3 is TGCGCCAGCAGCCTAGACAGGGGCGTCTTGAACACTGAAGCTTTCTTT.

The gene calls are TRBV19 and TRBJ1-2; tentative D call: TRBD1 (5 bases). The V and J ends lost 5 bases and 1 base respectively, with 8 bases between them. Germline-derived CDR1 and CDR2 are LNHDA and SQIVND (reference sequence). This CDR3 is 13 amino acids long. The CDR3 DNA reads TGTGCCAGTAGTCAGGACATTAACTATGGCTACACCTTC. This encodes CASSQDINYGYTF.

The chain joins TRBV25-1 to TRBJ1-1, with TRBD1 matching over 7 bases. The CDR3 is 14 residues long. Trimming at V came to 6 bases and at J to 1 base, leaving 5 bases not matched to a gene. Germline V gene data show CDR1 as MGHDK and CDR2 as SYGVNS. The CDR3 nucleotides read TGTGCCAGCAGAGGACAGGACTCGAACACTGAAGCTTTCTTT. The encoded protein is CASRGQDSNTEAFF.

The chain links TRBV6-2 or TRBV6-3 to TRBJ2-2; the D is unclear. The CDR3 length is 13 residues. Germline CDR1 is MNHEY and CDR2 is SVGEGT. Trimming left V 5 bases short and J 4 bases short, with 8 bases between. CDR3 amino acids: CASSNYGTGELFF. The CDR3 DNA sequence: TGTGCCAGCAGTAACTACGGCACCGGGGAGCTGTTTTTT.

The chain combines TRBV6-2 or TRBV6-3 with TRBJ2-7; the D gene is possibly TRBD2 (5 bases). The CDR3 length is 18 residues. Trimming took 2 bases from V and 3 from J, leaving 23 bases between them. Germline values: CDR1 MNHEY, CDR2 SVGEGT. The CDR3 here is CASSYPQTGLPSDYEQYF. Written as DNA, the CDR3 is TGTGCCAGCAGTTACCCTCAGACCGGACTGCCGAGTGACTACGAGCAGTACTTC.

The chain recombines TRBV9 with TRBJ1-1; tentatively, D is TRBD1 (6 bases). CDR1 SGDLS and CDR2 YYNGEE come from the germline V gene. The CDR3 has 14 residues. V was cut by 1 base and J by 5 bases, with 12 bases left in between. The CDR3 loop reads CASSVLGAGTEAFF. DNA of the CDR3: TGTGCCAGCAGCGTACTGGGGGCAGGGACTGAAGCTTTCTTT.

The chain uses TRBV9 and TRBJ1-3; D gene unclear. CDR1 and CDR2 (germline): SGDLS, YYNGEE. The CDR3 runs to 13 residues. Between the trimmed V and J ends, which lost 3 bases and 0 bases, there was a span of 4 bases. The CDR3 DNA is TGTGCCAGCAGCGACAGCTCTGGAAACACCATATATTTT. It encodes CASSDSSGNTIYF.

The chain joins TRBV7-9 to TRBJ2-1; 7 nucleotides line up with TRBD2. V shed 5 bases, J shed 9 bases, and the junction held 4 bases outside the gene matches. In germline, CDR1 is SEHNR, CDR2 FQNEAQ (reference sequence). The CDR3 spans 12 residues. The CDR3 region is CASSPAGVEQFF. CDR3 nucleotides: TGTGCCAGCAGCCCTGCGGGGGTTGAGCAGTTCTTC.

This chain connects TRBV25-1 to TRBJ2-5, with 10 bases fitting TRBD1. Germline assignment: CDR1 MGHDK and CDR2 SYGVNS. This CDR3 spans 17 amino acids. Trimming cost V 3 bases and J 1 base; bases outside gene matches: 8. The CDR3 nucleotides are TGTGCCAGCAGTGACCTTCGACAGGGGGCGTTCCAAGAGACCCAGTACTTC. Amino acids: CASSDLRQGAFQETQYF.

This clone was recorded once. This chain uses TRBV11-2 with TRBJ1-2, with a weak D call TRBD1 (6 bases). The CDR3 sequence is 14 residues long. Germline V gene data show CDR1 as SGHAT and CDR2 as FQNNGV. V was pared by 4 bases and J by 14 bases, with 23 bases between. In DNA form, the CDR3 reads TGTGCCAGCAGCTCCACCCCCGGACAGCCCGCCGAGACCTTC. It specifies CASSSTPGQPAETF.

The chain employs TRBV6-5 and TRBJ1-2; TRBD1 might be the D (6 bases). CDR3 length equals 14 residues. CDR1 is MNHEY and CDR2 is SVGAGI in the germline V gene. V lost 0 bases and J lost 8, with 13 bases in between. The CDR3 DNA reads as TGTGCCAGCAGTTACTCGAACCCAGGGGAAGGCTACACCTTC. Encoded protein: CASSYSNPGEGYTF.

This chain connects TRBV7-8 to TRBJ2-7; D ambiguous. The V end lost 5 bases, the J end lost 4 bases, and 6 bases lay between the germline ends. This CDR3 comprises 11 residues. Germline V gene sequence: CDR1 SGHVS, CDR2 FQNEAQ. Here the CDR3 DNA reads TGTGCCAGCAGCATTAATTACGAGCAGTACTTC. It is translated as CASSINYEQYF. Combining the CDR3 with reference TRBV7-8 and TRBJ2-7 gives the whole variable domain GAGVSQSPRYKVAKRGQDVALRCDPISGHVSLFWYQQALGQGPEFLTYFQNEAQLDKSGLPSDRFFAERPEGSVSTLKIQRTQQEDSAVYLCASSINYEQYFGPGTRLTVT.

This sequence joins TRBV7-2 and TRBJ1-1, with 7 nucleotides matching TRBD1. J was trimmed by 6 bases and V by 4 bases; bases with no gene match: 2. Germline CDR1 is SGHTA and CDR2 is FQGNSA. This CDR3 is 12 amino acids long. Here the CDR3 DNA reads TGTGCCAGCAGCTCGCAGGGGGCTGAAGCTTTCTTT. Translating gives CASSSQGAEAFF.

This clone was detected once. The chain couples TRBV28 to TRBJ1-1; the match to TRBD1 covers 8 bases. With 5 bases clipped from V and 1 base from J, the junction kept 3 bases outside the gene matches. The CDR3 sequence is 14 residues long. Germline-derived CDR1 and CDR2 are MDHEN and SYDVKM. CDR3 protein: CASSIGQGNTEAFF. In nucleotides, the CDR3 is TGTGCCAGCAGTATTGGACAGGGGAACACTGAAGCTTTCTTT.

Only a few counts were recorded for this clone. The J gene is TRBJ2-1, the V gene TRBV6-1; D is perhaps TRBD1 (6 bases). V shed 3 bases and J shed 0 bases, with 21 bases lying between them. The CDR3 is 19 residues long. The germline V gene encodes CDR1 MNHNS and CDR2 SASEGT. Here the CDR3 DNA reads TGTGCCAGCAGTGACCTGGGACATCGTTGGCGAAGCTCCTACAATGAGCAGTTCTTC. Protein product: CASSDLGHRWRSSYNEQFF.